This T cell receptor (beta chain) is from a study of cytomegalovirus exposure and HLA in healthy donors (dated by TCRdb to 2017 to 2019). A note on the overall study: The approximately 710 repertoires of the first cohort and the 95 to 150 validation repertoires were produced on the same platform, according to a later analysis. Besides the first cohort of more than 650 subjects, a separate validation cohort made up of 120 different subjects was used. The study combined high-throughput TCR immunosequencing, statistical association of individual TCRs with disease status, and machine learning to predict cytomegalovirus infection status. The aim of the study was to test whether cataloging public T cell receptors could identify signatures of past pathogen exposure.

Its CDR3 holds 14 amino acids, cysteine through phenylalanine. Only CDR3 DNA is held: 42 bases, read in frame from base 1. The germline V gene provides CDR1 MRHNA and CDR2 SNTAGT. The trim is 0 bases for V and 7 bases for J, with a gap of 12 bases between the germline ends. Overall study outcomes, separate from this receptor: The classifier was reported to diagnose cytomegalovirus status with high specificity and sensitivity in both the original and validation cohorts. In the study, approximately 160 TCR beta chains were listed as associated with cytomegalovirus. A later analysis lacked HLA typing for the validation cohort, so it scored co-occurrence in that cohort across all 130 or so repertoires. Of the cluster scores, around 95% were above 0 in a later analysis, which found that TCRs clustered in the first cohort also tended to co-occur in the 120 validation repertoires. A few of the identified cytomegalovirus-associated TCR beta chains were confirmed in vitro to be specific for cytomegalovirus antigens. The authors suggested that the approach could potentially be generalized to other disease states and immunological phenotypes. Most TCR sequences were observed very rarely across donors, whereas some public TCRs were present in many individuals.

Libraries came from the immunoSEQ multiplex PCR assay. The study's own analysis went as follows. To diagnose cytomegalovirus status from the catalog of TCR beta chain sequences, a statistical classification framework was built. TCRdb stores this immuneACCESS table with in-frame sequences only. Part of the clones is absent; in the studies checked, under half of the shortfall reflects unresolved V genes, and no reason is known for the rest. The V and J calls and the clone size are those of that table, but D and trimming were determined from the DNA. The sample yields 86,000 or so clones; less than 96% were counted once. Jointly, the top ten make up 1.6% of the sample. On this clone: The target of this receptor is not known. Within one base of it there is no much larger clone, and no base qualities were kept.

The donors belonged to the validation cohort of over a hundred subjects, which was separate from the roughly 700-subject first cohort. This receptor was obtained from a young man in good health and CMV-seropositive. The rearranged segments are TRBV6-4 and TRBJ1-2, with no confidently assigned D gene. The sample taken for sequencing was PBMCs. Read as DNA, the sequence is TGTGCCAGCAGTGACTCGATTGAGAATGTTGGCTACACCTTC. The encoded protein is CASSDSIENVGYTF.